Each of the 4 T cell receptor beta chains below was sequenced from the same sample in a study of shared T cell receptors in the human thymus. The method was immunoSEQ multiplex PCR; TCRdb's version includes in-frame clones alone and lacks a portion of them. The repertoire consists of roughly 700,000 clones, with approximately 90% occurring once and the leading ten covering around 0.0099%. The data also belong to a second study, concerning human thymus T cells.

Sequencing was done on a sample of thymocytes. These receptor sequences come from a boy less than two years old with a congenital heart defect.

The chain has TRBV5-1 and TRBJ2-7; D is perhaps TRBD2 (6 bases). The germline V and J ends were trimmed by 0 bases and 0 bases, with 16 bases remaining between them. The CDR3 contains 17 residues. Germline CDR1 reads SGHRS; CDR2 reads YFSETQ. This CDR3 reads CASSLEGWDFSSYEQYF. CDR3 in DNA: TGCGCCAGCAGCTTGGAAGGGTGGGACTTCAGCTCCTACGAGCAGTACTTC.

This clone was detected only once. The rearrangement uses TRBV29-1 and TRBJ1-5, with a possible D match to TRBD1 (6 bases). The CDR3 is made up of 12 amino acids. V was shortened by 7 bases and J by 5 bases, with 12 bases between the two germline ends. CDR1 is SQVTM and CDR2 is ANQGSEA in the germline V gene. In DNA, the CDR3 is TGCAGCGCCGCTGAGGGGGATCAGCCCCAGCATTTT. The encoded protein is CSAAEGDQPQHF. Filled out from reference TRBV29-1 and TRBJ1-5, the complete variable domain reads SAVISQKPSRDICQRGTSLTIQCQVDSQVTMMFWYRQQPGQSLTLIATANQGSEATYESGFVIDKFPISRPNLTFSTLTVSNMSPEDSSIYLCSAAEGDQPQHFGDGTRLSIL.

This chain links TRBV30 with TRBJ1-4; 8 bases match TRBD1. V shed 1 base and J 3 bases; nucleotides not matched to a gene: 7. Looked up from germline, CDR1 is GTSNPN and CDR2 is SVGIG (reference sequence). This CDR3 is built from 16 residues. The DNA for the CDR3 is TGTGCCTGGAGTGGGCCCCGGGACAGGTCTAATGAAAAACTGTTTTTT. Translated, it gives CAWSGPRDRSNEKLFF.

The chain recombines TRBV25-1 with TRBJ2-1; 8 bases are shared with TRBD2. V shed 8 bases and J 0 bases; nucleotides not matched to a gene: 6. The germline V gene has CDR1 MGHDK and CDR2 SYGVNS. The CDR3 runs 15 residues. CDR3 in amino acids: CASQRGPASYNEQFF. The CDR3 DNA sequence: TGTGCCAGCCAGCGGGGGCCCGCCTCCTACAATGAGCAGTTCTTC.